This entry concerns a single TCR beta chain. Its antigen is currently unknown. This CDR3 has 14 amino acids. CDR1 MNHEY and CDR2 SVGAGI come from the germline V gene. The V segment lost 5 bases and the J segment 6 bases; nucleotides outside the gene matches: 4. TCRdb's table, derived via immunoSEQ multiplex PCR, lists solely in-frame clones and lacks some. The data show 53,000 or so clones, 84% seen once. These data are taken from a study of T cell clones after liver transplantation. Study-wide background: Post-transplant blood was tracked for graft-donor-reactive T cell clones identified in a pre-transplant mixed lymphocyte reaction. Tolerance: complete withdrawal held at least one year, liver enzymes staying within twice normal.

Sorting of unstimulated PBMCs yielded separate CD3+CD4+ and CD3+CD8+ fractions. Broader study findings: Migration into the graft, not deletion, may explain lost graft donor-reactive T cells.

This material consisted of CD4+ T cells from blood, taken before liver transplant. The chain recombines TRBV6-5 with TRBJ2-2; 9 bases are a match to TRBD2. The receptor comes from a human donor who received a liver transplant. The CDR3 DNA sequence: TGTGCCAGCAGTCGCAGCGGGAGGCCCGGGGAGCTGTTTTTT. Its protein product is CASSRSGRPGELFF.